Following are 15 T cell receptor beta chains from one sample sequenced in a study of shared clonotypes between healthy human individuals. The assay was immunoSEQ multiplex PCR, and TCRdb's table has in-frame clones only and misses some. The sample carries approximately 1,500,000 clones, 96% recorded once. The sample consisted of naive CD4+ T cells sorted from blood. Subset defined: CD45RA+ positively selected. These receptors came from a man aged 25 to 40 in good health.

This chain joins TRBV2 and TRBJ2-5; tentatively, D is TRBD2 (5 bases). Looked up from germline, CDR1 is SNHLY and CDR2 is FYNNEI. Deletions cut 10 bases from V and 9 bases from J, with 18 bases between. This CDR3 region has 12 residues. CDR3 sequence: CAIGEGPSAQYF. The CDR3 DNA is TGTGCCATCGGGGAAGGACCTTCGGCCCAGTACTTC. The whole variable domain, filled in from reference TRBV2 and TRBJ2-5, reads EPEVTQTPSHQVTQMGQEVILRCVPISNHLYFYWYRQILGQKVEFLVSFYNNEISEKSEIFDDQFSVERPDGSNFTLKIRSTKLEDSAMYFCAIGEGPSAQYFGPGTRLLVL.

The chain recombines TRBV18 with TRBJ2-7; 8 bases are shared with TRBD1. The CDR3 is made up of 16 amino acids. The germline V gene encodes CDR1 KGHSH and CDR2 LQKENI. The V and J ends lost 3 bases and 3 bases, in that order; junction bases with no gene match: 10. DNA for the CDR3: TGTGCCAGCTCACCGGGGACGACAGGGGCCGGCTACGAGCAGTACTTC. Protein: CASSPGTTGAGYEQYF.

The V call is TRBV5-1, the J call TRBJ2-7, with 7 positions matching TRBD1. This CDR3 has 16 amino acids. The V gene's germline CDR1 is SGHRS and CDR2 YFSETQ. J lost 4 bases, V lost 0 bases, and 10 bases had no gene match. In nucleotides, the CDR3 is TGCGCCAGCAGCTTGGACGGGACAGCCCTAGGGTACGAGCAGTACTTC. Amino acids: CASSLDGTALGYEQYF.

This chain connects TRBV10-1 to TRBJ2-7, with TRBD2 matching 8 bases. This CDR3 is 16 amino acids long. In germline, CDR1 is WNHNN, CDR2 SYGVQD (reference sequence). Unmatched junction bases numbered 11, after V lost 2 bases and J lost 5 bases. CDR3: CASSERRAGVVHEQYF. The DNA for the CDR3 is TGCGCCAGCAGTGAGCGACGAGCGGGAGTCGTCCACGAGCAGTACTTC.

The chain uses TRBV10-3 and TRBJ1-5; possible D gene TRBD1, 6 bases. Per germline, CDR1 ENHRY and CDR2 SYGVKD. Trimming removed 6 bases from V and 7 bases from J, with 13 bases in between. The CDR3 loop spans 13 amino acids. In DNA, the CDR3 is TGTGCCATCAGACAGGGTAAGGGGCAGCCCCAGCATTTT. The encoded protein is CAIRQGKGQPQHF.

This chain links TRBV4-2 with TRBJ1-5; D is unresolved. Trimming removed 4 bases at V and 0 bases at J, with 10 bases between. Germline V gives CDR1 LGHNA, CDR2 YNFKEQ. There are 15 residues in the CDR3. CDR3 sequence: CASSRTVDSNQPQHF. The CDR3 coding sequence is TGTGCCAGCAGCCGGACGGTCGATAGCAATCAGCCCCAGCATTTT.

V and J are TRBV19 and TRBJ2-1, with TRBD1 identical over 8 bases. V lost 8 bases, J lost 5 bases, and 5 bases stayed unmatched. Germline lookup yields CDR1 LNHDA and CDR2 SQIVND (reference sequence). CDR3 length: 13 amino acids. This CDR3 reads CASSRDRHNEQFF. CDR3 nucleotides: TGTGCCAGTTCCCGGGACAGGCACAATGAGCAGTTCTTC. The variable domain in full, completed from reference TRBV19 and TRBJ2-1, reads DGGITQSPKYLFRKEGQNVTLSCEQNLNHDAMYWYRQDPGQGLRLIYYSQIVNDFQKGDIAEGYSVSREKKESFPLTVTSAQKNPTAFYLCASSRDRHNEQFFGPGTRLTVL.

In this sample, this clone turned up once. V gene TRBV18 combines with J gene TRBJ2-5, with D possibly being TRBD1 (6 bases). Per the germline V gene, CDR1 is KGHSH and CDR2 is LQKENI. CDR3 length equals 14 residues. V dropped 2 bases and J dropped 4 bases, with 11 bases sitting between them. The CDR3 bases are TGTGCCAGCTCACCAAGGCAGGGGCGAGAGACCCAGTACTTC. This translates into CASSPRQGRETQYF.

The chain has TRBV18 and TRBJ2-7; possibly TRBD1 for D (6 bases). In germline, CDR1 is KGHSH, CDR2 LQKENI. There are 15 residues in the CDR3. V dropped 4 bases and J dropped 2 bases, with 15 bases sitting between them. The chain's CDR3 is CASSQGVGAPYEQYF. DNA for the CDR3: TGTGCCAGCTCACAGGGGGTCGGAGCGCCCTACGAGCAGTACTTC. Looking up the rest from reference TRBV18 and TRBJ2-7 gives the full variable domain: NAGVMQNPRHLVRRRGQEARLRCSPMKGHSHVYWYRQLPEEGLKFMVYLQKENIIDESGMPKERFSAEFPKEGPSILRIQQVVRGDSAAYFCASSQGVGAPYEQYFGPGTRLTVT.

CDR3 DNA sequence: TGTGCCAGCAGCTCCCTGGCGGGAGTGTCCGAGCAGTACTTC. Encoded protein: CASSSLAGVSEQYF. This chain connects TRBV7-3 to TRBJ2-7; 7 nucleotides align to TRBD2. V shed 4 bases, J shed 6 bases, and the junction held 9 bases outside the gene matches. Germline values: CDR1 SGHTA, CDR2 FQGTGA. The CDR3 runs to 14 residues.

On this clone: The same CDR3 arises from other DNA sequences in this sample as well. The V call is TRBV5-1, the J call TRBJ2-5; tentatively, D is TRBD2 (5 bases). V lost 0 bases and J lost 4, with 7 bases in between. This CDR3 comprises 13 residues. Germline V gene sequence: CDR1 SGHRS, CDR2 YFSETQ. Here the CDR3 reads CASSLAGRETQYF. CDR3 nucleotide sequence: TGCGCCAGCAGCTTGGCGGGGAGAGAGACCCAGTACTTC.

CDR3 nucleotide sequence: TGTGCCAGCAGCTTAAAGGGTAGAGAGACCCAGTACTTC. As protein: CASSLKGRETQYF. This chain connects TRBV11-2 to TRBJ2-5; no reliable D call. V was cut by 2 bases and J by 4 bases, with 8 bases left in between. This CDR3 has 13 amino acids. CDR1 and CDR2 (germline): SGHAT, FQNNGV.

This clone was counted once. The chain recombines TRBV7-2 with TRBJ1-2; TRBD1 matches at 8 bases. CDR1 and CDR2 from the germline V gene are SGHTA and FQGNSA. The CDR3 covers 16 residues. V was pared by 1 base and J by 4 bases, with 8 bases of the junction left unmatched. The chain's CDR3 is CASSLEFRDRRYGYTF. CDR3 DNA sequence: TGTGCCAGCAGCTTAGAGTTCCGGGACAGGCGCTATGGCTACACCTTC. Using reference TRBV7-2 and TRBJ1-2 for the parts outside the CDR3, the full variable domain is GAGVSQSPSNKVTEKGKDVELRCDPISGHTALYWYRQSLGQGLEFLIYFQGNSAPDKSGLPSDRFSAERTGGSVSTLTIQRTQQEDSAVYLCASSLEFRDRRYGYTFGSGTRLTVV.

CDR3 in DNA: TGTGCCAGCAGCCCCTGGGGGGGGAGCGTCTACGAGCAGTACTTC. It translates to CASSPWGGSVYEQYF. The chain couples TRBV5-4 to TRBJ2-7; 7 nucleotides agree with TRBD2. CDR3 size: 15 residues. Germline trimming cut 4 bases from V and 3 bases from J; bases unmatched to any gene: 10. CDR1 is SGHNT and CDR2 is YYREEE in the germline V gene (reference sequence). The full variable domain, its missing parts supplied by reference TRBV5-4 and TRBJ2-7, is ETGVTQSPTHLIKTRGQQVTLRCSSQSGHNTVSWYQQALGQGPQFIFQYYREEENGRGNFPPRFSGLQFPNYSSELNVNALELDDSALYLCASSPWGGSVYEQYFGPGTRLTVT.

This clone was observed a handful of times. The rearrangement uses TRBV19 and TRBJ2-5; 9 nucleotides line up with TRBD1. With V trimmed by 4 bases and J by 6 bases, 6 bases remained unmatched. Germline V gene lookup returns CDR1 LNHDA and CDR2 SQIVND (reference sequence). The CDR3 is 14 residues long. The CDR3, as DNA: TGTGCCAGTAGTACCGGGGACAGGGAAAAGACCCAGTACTTC. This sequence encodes CASSTGDREKTQYF.